This T cell receptor beta chain is drawn from a study of blood T cell repertoires in COVID-19. Study information: PBMCs, B-cell-depleted T cells, or T cells were the source of the cDNA or gDNA that made up the material.

Assignment of participants to cohorts was predicated upon participant-reported clinical history. The CDR3 is 14 residues long. This clone was observed a single time. Here immunoSEQ multiplex PCR was the method, and the copy in TCRdb shows in-frame clones only, minus some. This table has over 110,000 clones, 84% appearing once. Sequenced: PBMCs or T cells enriched from blood (not recorded which). The chain combines TRBV21-1 with TRBJ1-2. TRBV21-1 is recorded as a pseudogene. The sequence was collected from a man between 50 and 59 years old in a cohort exposed to, infected with or recovered from COVID-19 (not recorded which). The CDR3 DNA follows: TGTGCCAGCAGCAAAGTCAAGCGTGCCTATGGCTACACCTTC. Amino acids: CASSKVKRAYGYTF.